These 28 T cell receptor beta chains were sequenced from one sample in a study of blood T cells in healthy people across ages. Alongside a J-beta primer mix, a sample-barcoded 5' primer served in a second PCR lasting 7 to 11 cycles. TCRdb reprocessed the 5' RACE reads with MiXCR, giving one entry per CDR3 protein. There are hundreds of thousands of distinct CDR3 sequences in the sample; around two fifths occur only once, and 25% to 35% lies in the top ten. The material sequenced was blood. Receptors originate from a man older than 75 in good health.

This clonotype was seen more than once but under ten times. CDR3 nucleotide sequence: TGTGCCAGCAGTTTCCTAGACCCTAGCACAGATACGCAGTATTTT. Its translation: CASSFLDPSTDTQYF. The V and J genes are TRBV6-2 or TRBV6-3 and TRBJ2-3; D unresolved. The germline V and J ends were trimmed by 4 bases and 0 bases, with 11 bases remaining between them. In germline, CDR1 is MNHEY, CDR2 SVGEGT. The CDR3 is 15 residues long.

This clonotype was detected a few times. The chain combines TRBV5-6 with TRBJ2-1; a possible D gene is TRBD2 (6 bases). CDR3 length: 15 amino acids. Germline CDR1 is SGHDT and CDR2 is YYEEEE. Trimming shortened V by 2 bases and J by 5 bases, and 14 bases separated the two germline ends. The CDR3: CASSFGLATNNEQFF. The CDR3 region has the DNA TGTGCCAGCAGCTTTGGGCTAGCGACGAACAATGAGCAGTTCTTC.

J is TRBJ2-3 and V is TRBV6-1; 7 nucleotides align to TRBD1. With 4 bases clipped from V and 5 bases from J, the junction kept 3 bases outside the gene matches. This CDR3 has 13 residues. Per the germline V gene, CDR1 is MNHNS and CDR2 is SASEGT. Here the CDR3 DNA reads TGTGCCAGCAGTGCAAGACAGGGAGATACGCAGTATTTT. It yields the protein CASSARQGDTQYF.

The J gene is TRBJ1-2, the V gene TRBV6-2 or TRBV6-3; D is perhaps TRBD1 (6 bases). This CDR3 is built from 15 residues. V was trimmed by 3 bases and J by 1 base, leaving 12 bases between them. From germline, CDR1 is MNHEY and CDR2 SVGEGT. The CDR3 DNA reads TGTGCCAGCAGTTATCGACAGGCGGTTAACTATGGCTACACCTTC. This sequence encodes CASSYRQAVNYGYTF.

The chain recombines TRBV7-9 with TRBJ2-1; 7 bases are shared with TRBD1. J was trimmed by 1 base and V by 5 bases; bases with no gene match: 2. CDR1 and CDR2 from the germline V gene are SEHNR and FQNEAQ (reference sequence). The CDR3 totals 14 residues. CDR3 nucleotide sequence: TGTGCCAGCAGCCGGGACAGTTCCTACAATGAGCAGTTCTTC. Translation: CASSRDSSYNEQFF.

For this clonotype: Being one base from a much bigger clone, this may be a read error. This rearrangement joins TRBV27 to TRBJ2-4; TRBD2 matches at 11 bases. V lost 2 bases to trimming and J lost 7 bases; unmatched junction nucleotides: 7. Germline loops: CDR1 MNHEY, CDR2 SMNVEV (reference sequence). CDR3 length: 16 amino acids. The DNA of the CDR3 is TGTGCCAGCAGTTTAAATCCCCCTAGCGGGAGGAACATTCAGTACTTC. It translates to CASSLNPPSGRNIQYF.

This clonotype was counted a few times. This chain connects TRBV11-2 to TRBJ2-5; 13 nucleotides match TRBD2. The closer fit of TRBJ2-7 to the DNA end suggests the J call may be wrong. The germline CDR1 and CDR2 sequences are SGHAT and FQNNGV. CDR3 length: 15 residues. DNA of the CDR3: TGTGCCAGCAGCGGACCGGGACTAGCGGGATACGAGCAGTACTTC. Translation: CASSGPGLAGYEQYF.

The rearrangement joins TRBV18 to TRBJ2-1, with TRBD2 identical over 13 bases. J gave up 8 bases and V 6 bases, and 13 bases lay outside the gene matches. This CDR3 region has 17 residues. Per the germline V gene, CDR1 is KGHSH and CDR2 is LQKENI. The CDR3 sequence is CASSQNGAGLAGHEQFF. CDR3 DNA: TGTGCCAGCTCCCAAAATGGAGCGGGACTAGCGGGGCATGAGCAGTTCTTC. The variable domain in full, completed from reference TRBV18 and TRBJ2-1, reads NAGVMQNPRHLVRRRGQEARLRCSPMKGHSHVYWYRQLPEEGLKFMVYLQKENIIDESGMPKERFSAEFPKEGPSILRIQQVVRGDSAAYFCASSQNGAGLAGHEQFFGPGTRLTVL.

This clonotype appeared many times. The chain joins TRBV28 to TRBJ2-3, with 11 bases lining up with TRBD1. The CDR3 consists of 16 residues. CDR1 is MDHEN, CDR2 SYDVKM, per germline. V shed 5 bases, J shed 3 bases, and the junction held 7 bases outside the gene matches. The CDR3 region has the DNA TGTGCCAGCAGTCCCCCCCGGGACAGGGGGACAGATACGCAGTATTTT. Protein sequence: CASSPPRDRGTDTQYF.

The gene calls are TRBV7-9 and TRBJ1-2; perhaps TRBD1 as D (6 bases). The CDR3 covers 13 residues. V was pared by 8 bases and J by 5 bases, with 15 bases between. CDR1 is SEHNR and CDR2 is FQNEAQ in the germline V gene (reference sequence). The CDR3 sequence is CASQTGVGYGYTF. The DNA for the CDR3 is TGTGCCAGCCAGACAGGAGTTGGGTATGGCTACACCTTC.

The chain has TRBV7-2 and TRBJ2-5; 9 bases are shared with TRBD2. CDR3 size: 14 residues. Trimming took 5 bases from V and 5 from J; bases not matched to a gene: 6. Germline assignment: CDR1 SGHTA and CDR2 FQGNSA. The CDR3 nucleotides read TGTGCCAGCAGCATTAGCGGGGGTGGGGAGACCCAGTACTTC. Amino acid sequence: CASSISGGGETQYF.

V is TRBV7-2 and J is TRBJ2-7, with 9 bases that match TRBD1. CDR3 length: 14 residues. In germline, CDR1 is SGHTA, CDR2 FQGNSA. V dropped 3 bases and J dropped 6; count of bases not matched to a gene: 6. The CDR3 region is CASSFPRTGVEQYF. In DNA form, the CDR3 reads TGTGCCAGCAGCTTTCCAAGGACAGGGGTCGAGCAGTACTTC. Together with reference TRBV7-2 and TRBJ2-7, the CDR3 gives the full variable domain: GAGVSQSPSNKVTEKGKDVELRCDPISGHTALYWYRQSLGQGLEFLIYFQGNSAPDKSGLPSDRFSAERTGGSVSTLTIQRTQQEDSAVYLCASSFPRTGVEQYFGPGTRLTVT.

The V and J genes are TRBV6-1 and TRBJ2-5, with 8 bases that match TRBD1. The CDR3 extends over 15 amino acids. V shed 4 bases, J shed 7 bases, and the junction held 11 bases outside the gene matches. The germline V gene encodes CDR1 MNHNS and CDR2 SASEGT. The CDR3 region is CASSGTDRAGGTQYF. The CDR3 coding sequence is TGTGCCAGCAGTGGAACGGACAGGGCGGGTGGGACCCAGTACTTC.

The gene calls are TRBV4-2 and TRBJ2-7, with a tentative D call TRBD2 (5 bases). The CDR3 has 17 amino acids. Germline V gene data show CDR1 as LGHNA and CDR2 as YNFKEQ. V was trimmed by 1 base and J by 7 bases, leaving 23 bases between them. CDR3 DNA sequence: TGTGCCAGCAGCCAAGGTCCTGCTCAGAGTGCACGGGGAGAGCAGTACTTC. Translated, it gives CASSQGPAQSARGEQYF.

V gene TRBV6-2 or TRBV6-3 combines with J gene TRBJ2-2; D gene uncertain. This CDR3 spans 16 amino acids. V lost 2 bases to trimming and J lost 1 base, with 11 bases between them. CDR1 is MNHEY, CDR2 SVGEGT, per germline. The CDR3 nucleotides read TGTGCCAGCAGTTACAGGACGCCCATGAACACCGGGGAGCTGTTTTTT. This encodes CASSYRTPMNTGELFF.

As concerns this clonotype: The CDR3 does not end in the conserved phenylalanine or tryptophan, so this is likely a read error. This CDR3 is CASSQSGRETQYC. The CDR3 DNA reads TGTGCCAGCAGCCAATCAGGGAGAGAGACCCAGTACTGC. V is TRBV3-1 and J is TRBJ2-5; TRBD1 or TRBD2 may be the D gene (5 bases each). Germline V gene data show CDR1 as LGHDT and CDR2 as YNNKEL (reference sequence). There are 13 residues in the CDR3. Trimming shortened V by 2 bases and J by 4 bases, and 8 bases separated the two germline ends.

V usage is TRBV6-4 and J usage is TRBJ2-1; TRBD2 matches 9 bases. Trimming at V came to 10 bases and at J to 5 bases, leaving 15 bases not matched to a gene. The V gene's germline CDR1 is MRHNA and CDR2 SNTAGT. The CDR3 extends over 16 amino acids. CDR3 bases: TGTGCCACCAGCCAGGTGAGCGGGGGGTCAGACAATGAGCAGTTCTTC. Amino acid sequence: CATSQVSGGSDNEQFF.

The rearrangement uses TRBV12-3 or TRBV12-4 and TRBJ2-1; D remains unclear. This CDR3 has 14 amino acids. Trimming cost V 0 bases and J 10 bases, with 13 bases left between them. The CDR3 reads CASSLASLGYEQFF. The CDR3 DNA is TGTGCCAGCAGTTTAGCCAGTCTCGGCTACGAGCAGTTCTTC.

This clonotype turned up a few times. The V gene is TRBV28, the J gene TRBJ1-2; D possibly corresponds to TRBD1 (5 bases). The CDR3 extends over 14 amino acids. Trimming shortened V by 1 base and J by 3 bases, and 9 bases separated the two germline ends. Germline values: CDR1 MDHEN, CDR2 SYDVKM. CDR3 residues: CASSLFAGYYGYTF. CDR3 DNA: TGTGCCAGCAGTTTATTTGCAGGGTACTATGGCTACACCTTC.

The J gene is TRBJ2-7, the V gene TRBV7-2; maybe TRBD2 (6 bases). The germline CDR1 and CDR2 sequences are SGHTA and FQGNSA. The CDR3 runs to 14 residues. V shed 4 bases and J shed 1 base, with 11 bases lying between them. CDR3 DNA sequence: TGTGCCAGCAGCTCCCAGGCGGGATCCTACGAGCAGTACTTC. Translation gives CASSSQAGSYEQYF.

This clonotype has more than one count but fewer than ten. The chain is built from TRBV6-5 and TRBJ2-5; D remains ambiguous. The CDR3 is 13 residues long. V was trimmed by 2 bases and J by 2 bases, leaving 6 bases between them. The germline V gene encodes CDR1 MNHEY and CDR2 SVGAGI. The CDR3 bases are TGTGCCAGCAGTTACATGGGACAAGAGACCCAGTACTTC. It yields the protein CASSYMGQETQYF.

Written as DNA, the CDR3 is TGTGCCAGCAGCACAACTCCAGGGGGTCTCCTTGAGCAGTTCTTC. This gives the protein CASSTTPGGLLEQFF. The V gene is TRBV9, the J gene TRBJ2-1, with 7 bases matching TRBD1. Germline V gene data show CDR1 as SGDLS and CDR2 as YYNGEE. V was pared by 4 bases and J by 9 bases, with 13 bases of the junction left unmatched. CDR3 length: 15 residues.

The V call is TRBV7-3, the J call TRBJ2-5, with TRBD2 as a possible D gene (5 bases). V was trimmed by 2 bases and J by 11 bases, leaving 24 bases between them. The germline CDR1 and CDR2 sequences are SGHTA and FQGTGA. The CDR3 extends over 16 amino acids. CDR3 nucleotides: TGTGCCAGCAGCTTAGATCCCGGTCTAGCAAAGAATGGGCAGTACTTC. Its translation: CASSLDPGLAKNGQYF.

V usage is TRBV7-2 and J usage is TRBJ1-2; 12 bases match TRBD1. CDR3 length: 15 residues. CDR1 and CDR2 (germline): SGHTA, FQGNSA. V shed 5 bases, J shed 8 bases, and the junction held 9 bases outside the gene matches. The CDR3 DNA follows: TGTGCCAGCAGCCCACCGGGACAGGGGGCAAGAGGCTACACCTTC. Translated, it gives CASSPPGQGARGYTF. Full variable domain (outside the CDR3, taken from reference TRBV7-2 and TRBJ1-2): GAGVSQSPSNKVTEKGKDVELRCDPISGHTALYWYRQSLGQGLEFLIYFQGNSAPDKSGLPSDRFSAERTGGSVSTLTIQRTQQEDSAVYLCASSPPGQGARGYTFGSGTRLTVV.

The chain joins TRBV5-1 to TRBJ2-3; D may be TRBD2 (5 bases). The ends were cut back, 2 bases at V and 0 bases at J, with 10 bases in the middle. Per the germline V gene, CDR1 is SGHRS and CDR2 is YFSETQ. There are 15 residues in the CDR3. CDR3 region: CASSLPGSSTDTQYF. CDR3 nucleotides: TGCGCCAGCAGCTTACCGGGGTCTAGCACAGATACGCAGTATTTT.

This clonotype has just a few counts. The chain has TRBV24-1 and TRBJ2-7; D uncertain. CDR3 length: 11 amino acids. Between the trimmed V and J ends, which lost 3 bases and 7 bases, there was a span of 6 bases. Germline values: CDR1 KGHDR, CDR2 SFDVKD. This chain's CDR3 is CATSDIVEQYF. In nucleotides, the CDR3 is TGTGCCACCAGTGATATAGTGGAGCAGTACTTC.

This rearrangement joins TRBV5-1 to TRBJ2-1; TRBD2 matches at 9 bases. The trim removed 0 bases at V and 7 bases at J, leaving 8 bases unmatched. The length of the CDR3 is 16 residues. Germline-derived CDR1 and CDR2 are SGHRS and YFSETQ. The CDR3 DNA sequence: TGCGCCAGCAGCTTGGCAGTAGGACTAGCGATGAATGAGCAGTTCTTC. Its translation: CASSLAVGLAMNEQFF.

A few counts support this clonotype. The chain is built from TRBV25-1 and TRBJ1-6; TRBD1 agrees at 12 bases. The CDR3 is made up of 17 amino acids. J gave up 5 bases and V 4 bases, and 6 bases lay outside the gene matches. Germline values: CDR1 MGHDK, CDR2 SYGVNS. In nucleotides, the CDR3 is TGTGCCAGCAGTGTAACCGGGACAGGGGGCAATAATTCACCCCTCCACTTT. Translated, it gives CASSVTGTGGNNSPLHF.